The 24 T cell receptor beta chains below were found in one sample sequenced in a study of blood T cell repertoires in COVID-19 (dated by TCRdb to about 2020). Libraries were prepared through the immunoSEQ multiplex PCR assay. TCRdb took this table from immuneACCESS and kept in-frame rearrangements with V and J called. Such tables lack part of the clones; where checked against another copy, unresolved V genes explain under half of the gap, and the rest is unexplained. The sample table lists hundreds of thousands of clones, around four fifths of them with a count of one. The top ten constitute approximately 20% of the sample. The sequenced sample was peripheral blood. Receptor source: a man aged 25-45 years with active or convalescent COVID-19.

The chain couples TRBV13 to TRBJ1-1; tentatively, D is TRBD1 (6 bases). The CDR3 totals 13 residues. V lost 5 bases and J 5 bases, leaving 12 bases between the germline ends. CDR1 and CDR2 from the germline V gene are PRHDT and FYEKMQ (reference sequence). The CDR3 reads CASSTQGRTEAFF. The CDR3 DNA is TGTGCCAGCAGCACGCAGGGGCGGACTGAAGCTTTCTTT.

This rearrangement joins TRBV7-2 to TRBJ2-3; 12 bases align to TRBD2. Per the germline V gene, CDR1 is SGHTA and CDR2 is FQGNSA. CDR3 length equals 16 residues. Trimming took 5 bases from V and 2 from J; bases not matched to a gene: 5. DNA of the CDR3: TGTGCCAGCAGCCCACGACTAGCGGGGGACACAGATACGCAGTATTTT. This translates into CASSPRLAGDTDTQYF.

This clone has only one observation. The chain links TRBV29-1 to TRBJ1-1; 7 bases line up with TRBD1. The CDR3 is made up of 12 amino acids. The V segment lost 4 bases and the J segment 4 bases; nucleotides outside the gene matches: 3. CDR1 and CDR2 from the germline V gene are SQVTM and ANQGSEA. The DNA of the CDR3 is TGCAGCGTTGGAGCAGGGGGCACTGAAGCTTTCTTT. Its protein product is CSVGAGGTEAFF. Variable domain in full (rest from reference TRBV29-1 and TRBJ1-1): SAVISQKPSRDICQRGTSLTIQCQVDSQVTMMFWYRQQPGQSLTLIATANQGSEATYESGFVIDKFPISRPNLTFSTLTVSNMSPEDSSIYLCSVGAGGTEAFFGQGTRLTVV.

This clone was observed a single time. V and J are TRBV28 and TRBJ2-1, with D unresolved. Germline V lookup: CDR1 MDHEN, CDR2 SYDVKM. The CDR3 runs 15 residues. The V gene lost 5 bases and the J gene lost 8 bases, with 19 bases spanning the gap. DNA for the CDR3: TGTGCCAGCAGTAGAATCGGCGCTAGAAATGATGAGCAGTTCTTC. Translation: CASSRIGARNDEQFF.

The chain employs TRBV11-2 and TRBJ2-2; TRBD1 agrees at 8 bases. CDR3 length: 14 amino acids. V lost 6 bases and J lost 6; bases outside the gene matches: 6. Looked up from germline, CDR1 is SGHAT and CDR2 is FQNNGV. CDR3 amino acids: CASSRQGRSGELFF. Written as DNA, the CDR3 is TGTGCCAGCAGTCGACAGGGGAGGTCCGGGGAGCTGTTTTTT.

This clone was seen at least ten times. The rearrangement joins TRBV6-4 to TRBJ1-1; D remains ambiguous. Germline CDR1 is MRHNA and CDR2 is SNTAGT. This CDR3 is built from 13 residues. The V and J ends lost 2 bases and 10 bases respectively, with 14 bases between them. CDR3 region: CASSDPNTRRAFF. CDR3 nucleotide sequence: TGTGCCAGCAGTGACCCGAACACACGCCGAGCTTTCTTT.

The chain has TRBV12-3 or TRBV12-4 and TRBJ1-1, with D unclear. This CDR3 has 13 residues. Trimming took 6 bases from V and 11 from J, leaving 19 bases between them. CDR3 nucleotides: TGTGCCAGCAGCTTCAGCAGAGCGGGCTCGGCTTTCTTT. Protein: CASSFSRAGSAFF.

V usage is TRBV3-1 (or the pseudogene TRBV3-2) and J usage is TRBJ2-2; D remains unclear. This CDR3 contains 12 residues. In germline, CDR1 is LGHDT, CDR2 YNNKEL (reference sequence). V lost 1 base and J lost 6, with 3 bases in between. Here the CDR3 DNA reads TGTGCCAGCAGCCAAGTATCCGGGGAGCTGTTTTTT. Translating it yields CASSQVSGELFF.

V usage is TRBV5-6 and J usage is TRBJ2-7, with 9 bases fitting TRBD1. The V gene end was trimmed by 4 bases and the J gene end by 6 bases; junction bases not matched to a gene: 14. The germline V gene encodes CDR1 SGHDT and CDR2 YYEEEE. CDR3 size: 16 residues. The chain's CDR3 is CASSLQTGTGRFEQYF. The CDR3 DNA is TGTGCCAGCAGCCTTCAAACCGGGACAGGGCGTTTCGAGCAGTACTTC.

The rearrangement joins TRBV7-3 to TRBJ2-2; 9 positions match TRBD2. Trimming removed 5 bases from V and 4 bases from J; junction bases left unmatched: 11. Germline assignment: CDR1 SGHTA and CDR2 FQGTGA. This CDR3 region has 17 residues. The CDR3 reads CASSPRRREGRTGELFF. In DNA, the CDR3 is TGTGCCAGCAGCCCTCGCAGGCGGGAGGGCCGCACCGGGGAGCTGTTTTTT.

CDR3 residues: CASSQETSGRGTDTQYF. The CDR3 DNA follows: TGCGCCAGCAGCCAAGAGACTAGCGGGAGGGGAACAGATACGCAGTATTTT. The chain is built from TRBV4-3 and TRBJ2-3; 14 bases line up with TRBD2. Unmatched junction bases numbered 2, after V lost 0 bases and J lost 3 bases. The length of the CDR3 is 17 residues. The germline gives CDR1 LGHNA, CDR2 YSLEER.

This clone was counted a few times. This chain uses TRBV10-3 with TRBJ1-6; D is uncertain. The germline V and J ends were trimmed by 0 bases and 7 bases, with 10 bases remaining between them. This CDR3 region has 15 residues. The germline CDR1 and CDR2 sequences are ENHRY and SYGVKD. CDR3 sequence: CAISESVTGNSPLHF. The CDR3 coding sequence is TGTGCCATCAGTGAGTCTGTGACGGGAAATTCACCCCTCCACTTT.

This chain uses TRBV11-3 with TRBJ2-2, with TRBD2 as a possible D gene (5 bases). This CDR3 spans 14 amino acids. V was trimmed by 0 bases and J by 7 bases, leaving 9 bases between them. CDR1 is SGHNT, CDR2 YENEEA, per germline. The CDR3 DNA reads as TGTGCCAGCAGCTTAGAGCGGGCCAGCGGGGAGCTGTTTTTT. This encodes CASSLERASGELFF.

The V and J genes are TRBV28 and TRBJ2-5; D gene ambiguous. Germline V gene lookup returns CDR1 MDHEN and CDR2 SYDVKM. The CDR3 spans 16 residues. Trimming took 4 bases from V and 1 from J, leaving 16 bases between them. This CDR3 is CASSSPAAASQETQYF. DNA of the CDR3: TGTGCCAGCAGTTCTCCCGCCGCCGCTAGCCAAGAGACCCAGTACTTC.

The rearrangement links TRBV19 to TRBJ2-1; tentative D call: TRBD2 (6 bases). Germline V CDR1 and CDR2: LNHDA, SQIVND (reference sequence). V lost 3 bases and J 6 bases, leaving 15 bases between the germline ends. The CDR3 length is 15 residues. This chain's CDR3 is CASSIKGGTPNEQFF. CDR3 nucleotides: TGTGCCAGTAGTATCAAGGGCGGGACTCCCAATGAGCAGTTCTTC.

This clone was counted once. This chain joins TRBV6-1 and TRBJ1-2; 10 bases map to TRBD1. This CDR3 has 19 amino acids. CDR1 is MNHNS, CDR2 SASEGT, per germline. The junction had 23 bases not matched to a gene; V was cut back by 6 bases and J by 7 bases. The CDR3 here is CASSETPTATGGLRGGYTF. The DNA for the CDR3 is TGTGCCAGCAGCGAAACCCCAACCGCGACAGGGGGCTTAAGGGGTGGCTACACCTTC.

V gene TRBV12-3 or TRBV12-4 combines with J gene TRBJ1-1; D might be TRBD1 (6 bases). CDR3 size: 13 residues. V was shortened by 3 bases and J by 12 bases, with 17 bases between the two germline ends. The CDR3 DNA reads TGTGCCAGCAGTTTCCACCAGGACAGCGTATCTTTCTTT. Translated: CASSFHQDSVSFF.

This sequence joins TRBV6-2 or TRBV6-3 and TRBJ2-1; 7 positions match TRBD1. This CDR3 has 15 amino acids. Germline trimming cut 5 bases from V and 6 bases from J; bases unmatched to any gene: 10. CDR1 MNHEY and CDR2 SVGEGT come from the germline V gene. The CDR3 is CASSTDRSLVNEQFF. The DNA for the CDR3 is TGTGCCAGCAGTACGGACAGGTCGTTGGTCAATGAGCAGTTCTTC.

CDR3 protein: CSASGRGQDTQYF. The CDR3 nucleotides read TGCAGTGCTAGTGGCAGGGGGCAGGATACGCAGTATTTT. J is TRBJ2-3 and V is TRBV20-1; 8 nucleotides agree with TRBD1. The CDR3 consists of 13 residues. The junction had 5 bases not matched to a gene; V was cut back by 3 bases and J by 6 bases. Per germline, CDR1 DFQATT and CDR2 SNEGSKA (reference sequence).

This clone has a single count. CDR3 residues: CASSPWASSGNTIYF. The CDR3 nucleotides are TGTGCCAGCAGCCCTTGGGCCAGCTCTGGAAACACCATATATTTT. The rearrangement links TRBV28 to TRBJ1-3; no firm D call. V was trimmed by 6 bases and J by 0 bases, leaving 12 bases between them. The CDR3 is 15 residues long. Germline V gene sequence: CDR1 MDHEN, CDR2 SYDVKM.

This chain connects TRBV5-4 to TRBJ2-1, with 9 nucleotides matching TRBD1. The germline V gene has CDR1 SGHNT and CDR2 YYREEE (reference sequence). This CDR3 has 13 residues. Losses at the gene ends were 5 bases for V and 7 bases for J; bases not matched to a gene: 4. CDR3 loop: CASSKQGANEQFF. In DNA, the CDR3 is TGTGCCAGCAGTAAACAGGGGGCAAATGAGCAGTTCTTC. Full variable domain (remainder filled in from reference TRBV5-4 and TRBJ2-1): ETGVTQSPTHLIKTRGQQVTLRCSSQSGHNTVSWYQQALGQGPQFIFQYYREEENGRGNFPPRFSGLQFPNYSSELNVNALELDDSALYLCASSKQGANEQFFGPGTRLTVL.

The gene calls are TRBV7-9 and TRBJ1-2; 8 nucleotides match TRBD1. V was clipped by 10 bases and J by 8 bases; unmatched bases: 24. The CDR3 has 17 residues. Germline CDR1 reads SEHNR; CDR2 reads FQNEAQ (reference sequence). CDR3 sequence: CATHPDSQDRGSKGYTF. The CDR3 coding sequence is TGTGCCACCCATCCCGACAGTCAAGACAGGGGTAGTAAGGGCTACACCTTC.

J is TRBJ2-1 and V is TRBV19, with TRBD1 matching 8 bases. Per germline, CDR1 LNHDA and CDR2 SQIVND (reference sequence). CDR3 length: 14 amino acids. V dropped 3 bases and J dropped 6; count of bases not matched to a gene: 4. Here the CDR3 reads CASSIGRGPNEQFF. CDR3 nucleotide sequence: TGTGCCAGTAGTATCGGCAGGGGGCCCAATGAGCAGTTCTTC.

V usage is TRBV7-2 and J usage is TRBJ1-1; D gene unclear. Trimming removed 4 bases at V and 8 bases at J, with 11 bases between. The CDR3 extends over 12 amino acids. The germline V gene encodes CDR1 SGHTA and CDR2 FQGNSA. The CDR3 coding sequence is TGTGCCAGCAGCTCCAGCAGGAGGGAAGCTTTCTTT. The encoded protein is CASSSSRREAFF.